This T cell receptor (beta chain) was sequenced for a study of cytomegalovirus exposure and HLA in healthy donors. Study results and caveats: Rarity characterized most TCR sequences, yet some public TCRs appeared in many donors. Common viral pathogens were later found to be apparently linked to several of the most significant clusters.

A remark on this clone: As yet, its antigen is unknown.

The PCR contained 60 Vbeta and 13 Jbeta primers. Some clones are missing from TCRdb's copy, which holds only in-frame ones; the method was immunoSEQ multiplex PCR. This sample has 200,000 to 250,000 clones, with around three quarters found just once. CDR3 length: 13 amino acids. The germline V gene encodes CDR1 LNHNV and CDR2 YYDKDF (reference sequence). The germline V and J ends were trimmed by 9 bases and 4 bases, with 13 bases remaining between them. This sequence was found in a man aged 40-49 years in good health and CMV-seronegative. Sequences were obtained from PBMCs. The chain recombines TRBV15 with TRBJ1-5, with D tentatively TRBD1 (6 bases). CDR3 bases: TGTGCCACTCCCACTAGGGGGAATCAGCCCCAGCATTTT. Translating it yields CATPTRGNQPQHF.